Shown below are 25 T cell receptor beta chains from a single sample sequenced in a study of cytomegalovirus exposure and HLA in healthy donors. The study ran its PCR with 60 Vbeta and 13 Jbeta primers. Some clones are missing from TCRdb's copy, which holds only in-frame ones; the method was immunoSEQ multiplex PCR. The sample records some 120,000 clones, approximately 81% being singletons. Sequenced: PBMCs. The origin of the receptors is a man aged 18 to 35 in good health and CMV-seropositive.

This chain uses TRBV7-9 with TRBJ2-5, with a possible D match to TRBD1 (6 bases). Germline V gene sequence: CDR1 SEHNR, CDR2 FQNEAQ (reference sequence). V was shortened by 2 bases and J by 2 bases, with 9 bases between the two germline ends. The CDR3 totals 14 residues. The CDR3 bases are TGTGCCAGCAGCTTAAACAGGGTGCAAGAGACCCAGTACTTC. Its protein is CASSLNRVQETQYF.

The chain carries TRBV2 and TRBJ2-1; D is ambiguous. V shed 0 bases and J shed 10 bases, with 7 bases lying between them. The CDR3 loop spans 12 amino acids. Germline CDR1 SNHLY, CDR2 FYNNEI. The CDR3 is CASSEAGVEQFF. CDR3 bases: TGTGCCAGCAGTGAAGCTGGAGTAGAGCAGTTCTTC.

The CDR3 nucleotides are TGTGCCAGCCGCGAGGGACAGGGTGAGAACACTGAAGCTTTCTTT. This codes for CASREGQGENTEAFF. The rearrangement links TRBV6-5 to TRBJ1-1; TRBD1 aligns across 9 bases. Trimming at V came to 8 bases and at J to 1 base, leaving 8 bases not matched to a gene. CDR1 and CDR2 from the germline V gene are MNHEY and SVGAGI. This CDR3 is 15 amino acids long.

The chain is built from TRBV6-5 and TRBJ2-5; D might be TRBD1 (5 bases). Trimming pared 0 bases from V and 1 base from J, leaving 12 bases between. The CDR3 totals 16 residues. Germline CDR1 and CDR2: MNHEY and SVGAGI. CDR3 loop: CASSYSVQGRQETQYF. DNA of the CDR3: TGTGCCAGCAGTTACTCCGTTCAGGGCCGCCAAGAGACCCAGTACTTC.

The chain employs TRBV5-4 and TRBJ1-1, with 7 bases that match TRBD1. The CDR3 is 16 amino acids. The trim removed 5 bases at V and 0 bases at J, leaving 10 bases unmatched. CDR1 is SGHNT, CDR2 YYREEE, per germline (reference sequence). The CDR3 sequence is CASRDSHRGLNTEAFF. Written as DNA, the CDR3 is TGTGCCAGCAGGGACTCCCACAGGGGTCTGAACACTGAAGCTTTCTTT.

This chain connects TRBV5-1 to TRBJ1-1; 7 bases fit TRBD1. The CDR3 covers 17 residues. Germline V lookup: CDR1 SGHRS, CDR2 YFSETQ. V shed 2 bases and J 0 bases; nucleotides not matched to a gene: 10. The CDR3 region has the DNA TGCGCCAGCAGCTTAGTAACAGGGGTATTCATGAACACTGAAGCTTTCTTT. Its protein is CASSLVTGVFMNTEAFF.

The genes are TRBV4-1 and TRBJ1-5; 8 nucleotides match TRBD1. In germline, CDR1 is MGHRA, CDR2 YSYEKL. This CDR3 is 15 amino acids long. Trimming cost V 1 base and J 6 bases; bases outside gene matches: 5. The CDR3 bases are TGCGCCAGCAGCCAAGCCCAACAGGGGGGTCAGCCCCAGCATTTT. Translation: CASSQAQQGGQPQHF.

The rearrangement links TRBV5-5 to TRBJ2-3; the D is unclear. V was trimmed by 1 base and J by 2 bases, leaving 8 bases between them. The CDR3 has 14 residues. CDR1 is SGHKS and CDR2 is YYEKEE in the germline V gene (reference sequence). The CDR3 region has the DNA TGTGCCAGCAGCTTGCGTACAGACACAGATACGCAGTATTTT. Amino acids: CASSLRTDTDTQYF.

CDR3 nucleotide sequence: TGCGCCAGCAGCCAAGTTCCGGGACACCTGAACACTGAAGCTTTCTTT. Its translation is CASSQVPGHLNTEAFF. The gene calls are TRBV4-1 and TRBJ1-1; TRBD1 is a possible D gene (6 bases). V was trimmed by 1 base and J by 0 bases, leaving 12 bases between them. Germline lookup yields CDR1 MGHRA and CDR2 YSYEKL. The CDR3 loop spans 16 amino acids.

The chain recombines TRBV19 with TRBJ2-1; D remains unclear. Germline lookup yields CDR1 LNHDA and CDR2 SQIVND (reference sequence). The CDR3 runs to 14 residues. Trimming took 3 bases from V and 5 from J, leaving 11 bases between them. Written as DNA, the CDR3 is TGTGCCAGTAGTATCTCAACGGCGGACAATGAGCAGTTCTTC. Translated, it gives CASSISTADNEQFF.

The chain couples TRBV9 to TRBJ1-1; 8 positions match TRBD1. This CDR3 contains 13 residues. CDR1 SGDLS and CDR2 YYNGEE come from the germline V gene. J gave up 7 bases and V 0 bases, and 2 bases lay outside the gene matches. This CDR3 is CASSVGDRGEAFF. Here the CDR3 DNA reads TGTGCCAGCAGCGTAGGAGACAGGGGTGAAGCTTTCTTT.

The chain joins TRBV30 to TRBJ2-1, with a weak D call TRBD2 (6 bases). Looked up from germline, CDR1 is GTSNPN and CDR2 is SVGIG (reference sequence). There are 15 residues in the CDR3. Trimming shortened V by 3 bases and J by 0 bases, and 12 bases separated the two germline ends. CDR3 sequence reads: CAWSDLRDSYNEQFF. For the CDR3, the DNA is TGTGCCTGGAGCGACCTGCGGGACTCCTACAATGAGCAGTTCTTC.

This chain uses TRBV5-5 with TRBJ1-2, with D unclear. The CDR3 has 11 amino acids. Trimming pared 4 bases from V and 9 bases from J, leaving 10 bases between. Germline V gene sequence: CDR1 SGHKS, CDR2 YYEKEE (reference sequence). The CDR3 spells CASSRDYSYTF. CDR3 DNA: TGTGCCAGCAGCCGGGATTACAGCTACACCTTC. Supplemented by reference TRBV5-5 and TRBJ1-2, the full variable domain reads DAGVTQSPTHLIKTRGQQVTLRCSPISGHKSVSWYQQVLGQGPQFIFQYYEKEERGRGNFPDRFSARQFPNYSSELNVNALLLGDSALYLCASSRDYSYTFGSGTRLTVV.

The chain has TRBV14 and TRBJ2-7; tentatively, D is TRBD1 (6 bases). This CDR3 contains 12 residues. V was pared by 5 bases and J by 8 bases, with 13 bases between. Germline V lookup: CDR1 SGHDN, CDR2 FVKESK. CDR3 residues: CASSVSTGQQYF. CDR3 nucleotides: TGTGCCAGCAGCGTCAGCACAGGGCAGCAGTACTTC.

The CDR3 region is CASRRADTQYF. Written as DNA, the CDR3 is TGTGCCAGCAGGCGAGCAGATACGCAGTATTTT. The rearrangement uses TRBV6-5 and TRBJ2-3; D ambiguous. The V gene's germline CDR1 is MNHEY and CDR2 SVGAGI. V was cut by 6 bases and J by 4 bases, with 5 bases left in between. This CDR3 has 11 amino acids.

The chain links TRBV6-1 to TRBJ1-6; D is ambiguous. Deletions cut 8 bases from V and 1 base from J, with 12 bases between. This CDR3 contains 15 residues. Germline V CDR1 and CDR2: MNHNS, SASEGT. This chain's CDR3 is CASSRESSYNSPLHF. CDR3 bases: TGTGCCAGCTCACGGGAGTCGTCCTATAATTCACCCCTCCACTTT.

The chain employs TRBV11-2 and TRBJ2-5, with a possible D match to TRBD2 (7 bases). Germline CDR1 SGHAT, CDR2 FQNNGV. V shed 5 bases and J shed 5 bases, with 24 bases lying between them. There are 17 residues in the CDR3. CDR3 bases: TGTGCCAGCAGCCTGCAAGGCTTGGGGGGGGGCGGGGAGACCCAGTACTTC. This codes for CASSLQGLGGGGETQYF.

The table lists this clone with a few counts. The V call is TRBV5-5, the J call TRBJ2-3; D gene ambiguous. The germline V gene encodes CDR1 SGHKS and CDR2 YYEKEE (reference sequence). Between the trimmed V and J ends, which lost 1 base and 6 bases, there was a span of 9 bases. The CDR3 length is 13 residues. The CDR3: CASSLTVLDTQYF. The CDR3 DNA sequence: TGTGCCAGCAGCTTGACGGTATTGGATACGCAGTATTTT.

The CDR3 here is CSAGTGSPQYF. DNA of the CDR3: TGCAGTGCTGGGACAGGGAGTCCGCAGTATTTT. The chain couples TRBV20-1 to TRBJ2-3, with 9 bases that match TRBD1. The CDR3 covers 11 residues. Germline values: CDR1 DFQATT, CDR2 SNEGSKA (reference sequence). V lost 5 bases to trimming and J lost 10 bases; unmatched junction nucleotides: 4.

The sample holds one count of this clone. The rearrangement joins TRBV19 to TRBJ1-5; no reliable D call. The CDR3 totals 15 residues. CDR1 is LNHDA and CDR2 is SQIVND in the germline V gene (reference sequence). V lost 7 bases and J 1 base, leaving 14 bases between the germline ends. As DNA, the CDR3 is TGTGCCAGTATTACCACCCGAGGGAGCAATCAGCCCCAGCATTTT. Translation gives CASITTRGSNQPQHF.

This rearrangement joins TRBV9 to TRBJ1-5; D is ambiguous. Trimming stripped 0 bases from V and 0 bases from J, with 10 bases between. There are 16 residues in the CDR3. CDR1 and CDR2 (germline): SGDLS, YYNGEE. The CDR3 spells CASSVGPEDSNQPQHF. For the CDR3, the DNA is TGTGCCAGCAGCGTAGGGCCAGAGGATAGCAATCAGCCCCAGCATTTT.

The DNA for the CDR3 is TGTGCCAGCAGCTTATCGACAGGCTCTGGAAACACCATATATTTT. Its protein product is CASSLSTGSGNTIYF. V is TRBV7-2 and J is TRBJ1-3, with D possibly TRBD1 on 6 matching bases. The CDR3 loop spans 15 amino acids. The ends were cut back, 2 bases at V and 0 bases at J, with 8 bases in the middle. The germline V gene encodes CDR1 SGHTA and CDR2 FQGNSA.

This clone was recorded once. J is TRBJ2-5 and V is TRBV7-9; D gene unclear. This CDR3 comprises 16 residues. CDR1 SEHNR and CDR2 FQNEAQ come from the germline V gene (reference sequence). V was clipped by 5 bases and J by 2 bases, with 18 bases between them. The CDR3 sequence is CASSVSVLATQETQYF. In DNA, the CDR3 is TGTGCCAGCAGCGTGAGTGTATTGGCGACTCAAGAGACCCAGTACTTC.

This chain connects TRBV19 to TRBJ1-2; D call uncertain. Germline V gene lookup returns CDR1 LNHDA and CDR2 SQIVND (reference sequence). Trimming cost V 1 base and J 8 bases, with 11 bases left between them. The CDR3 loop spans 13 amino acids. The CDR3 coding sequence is TGTGCCAGTAGTATAGTGGGAGGGTACGGCTACACCTTC. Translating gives CASSIVGGYGYTF.

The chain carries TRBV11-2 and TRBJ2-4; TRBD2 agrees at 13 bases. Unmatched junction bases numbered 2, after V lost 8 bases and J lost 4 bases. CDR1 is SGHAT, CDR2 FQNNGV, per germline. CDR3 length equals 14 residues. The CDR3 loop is CASRLAGGKNIQYF. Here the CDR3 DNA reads TGTGCCAGCCGACTAGCGGGGGGAAAAAACATTCAGTACTTC.